This TCR beta chain derives from a study of blood T cell repertoires in COVID-19. Turning to the study itself: COVID-19 samples collected from the United States, Italy and Spain covered acute and convalescent phases. Sources were T cells, B-cell-depleted T cells, or PBMCs; the material itself was cDNA or gDNA.

This clone has just one count. The CDR3 is 15 residues long. Germline V gene lookup returns CDR1 MDHEN and CDR2 SYDVKM. J was trimmed by 0 bases and V by 6 bases; bases with no gene match: 3. Source study methods: Reference gene primer amplification in the assay estimated nucleated cell counts. The method was immunoSEQ multiplex PCR; TCRdb's version includes in-frame clones alone and lacks a portion of them. V, J and clone size are those of that table, while D and trimming were read from the DNA. Counted here are 250,000 or so clones, roughly 85% occurring once; the ten biggest clones make up less than 3.5%.

Sample: peripheral blood. The rearrangement uses TRBV28 and TRBJ2-1; 9 bases are a match to TRBD1. This TCR derives from a woman younger than 30 with acute or convalescent COVID-19. The CDR3 spells CASRPGQGSYNEQFF. CDR3 DNA: TGTGCCAGCAGACCGGGACAGGGCTCCTACAATGAGCAGTTCTTC.